These 31 T cell receptor beta chains were sequenced from one sample in a study of shared T cell receptors in the human thymus. Generated by immunoSEQ multiplex PCR, the TCRdb table keeps only in-frame clones and is missing some. The top ten clones hold 0.0095% to 0.011% of a sample with about 660,000 clones, 70% to 90% of them seen once. These data also featured in a second study, about human thymus T cells.

Sequencing input: thymocytes. These TCRs come from a boy under three years old with a congenital heart defect.

This rearrangement joins TRBV7-9 to TRBJ2-5; TRBD2 agrees at 7 bases. Germline CDR1 is SEHNR and CDR2 is FQNEAQ (reference sequence). V trimming: 1 base; J trimming: 1 base; junction bases outside the gene matches: 15. The CDR3 spans 19 residues. CDR3 residues: CASSLVAVWLADPQETQYF. CDR3 nucleotide sequence: TGTGCCAGCAGCTTAGTTGCGGTGTGGCTAGCGGACCCCCAAGAGACCCAGTACTTC.

V and J are TRBV14 and TRBJ2-5, with 8 positions matching TRBD1. The CDR3 length is 18 residues. Germline CDR1 is SGHDN and CDR2 is FVKESK. V lost 0 bases to trimming and J lost 5 bases; unmatched junction nucleotides: 14. The CDR3 loop is CASSQDPAGTGAAETQYF. The DNA of the CDR3 is TGTGCCAGCAGCCAAGATCCTGCTGGGACAGGCGCCGCGGAGACCCAGTACTTC.

This sequence joins TRBV4-1 and TRBJ2-3; tentatively, D is TRBD2 (6 bases). The germline V gene has CDR1 MGHRA and CDR2 YSYEKL. Trimming shortened V by 0 bases and J by 5 bases, and 12 bases separated the two germline ends. CDR3 length equals 15 residues. The DNA for the CDR3 is TGCGCCAGCAGCCAAGATGGGAGGTGGGTAGATACGCAGTATTTT. This gives the protein CASSQDGRWVDTQYF.

The chain carries TRBV6-4 and TRBJ2-1; 8 bases agree with TRBD2. The junction had 6 bases not matched to a gene; V was cut back by 6 bases and J by 2 bases. In germline, CDR1 is MRHNA, CDR2 SNTAGT. CDR3 length: 15 residues. The CDR3 protein is CASSRIAGTYNEQFF. DNA for the CDR3: TGTGCCAGCAGCCGTATAGCGGGAACCTACAATGAGCAGTTCTTC.

The J gene is TRBJ2-1, the V gene TRBV29-1; D may be TRBD2 (6 bases). The CDR3 consists of 14 residues. The ends were cut back, 2 bases at V and 9 bases at J, with 17 bases in the middle. CDR1 and CDR2 (germline): SQVTM, ANQGSEA. CDR3 nucleotide sequence: TGCAGCGTTGAATCGCGGGACCCTTCGGGTGAGCAGTTCTTC. It translates to CSVESRDPSGEQFF.

This chain joins TRBV10-3 and TRBJ2-1; 7 bases fit TRBD2. The CDR3 is 13 residues long. Per the germline V gene, CDR1 is ENHRY and CDR2 is SYGVKD. With 3 bases clipped from V and 8 bases from J, the junction kept 4 bases outside the gene matches. CDR3 residues: CAISDGRRHEQFF. The CDR3, as DNA: TGTGCCATCAGTGACGGGAGGAGGCATGAGCAGTTCTTC.

The chain couples TRBV4-3 to TRBJ2-1; possible D gene TRBD1, 5 bases. The V end was cut by 0 bases, the J end by 0 bases, with 9 bases between. The V gene's germline CDR1 is LGHNA and CDR2 YSLEER. The CDR3 runs 16 residues. The CDR3 nucleotides are TGCGCCAGCAGCCAAGATCAGGGCAGCTCCTACAATGAGCAGTTCTTC. It encodes CASSQDQGSSYNEQFF.

Details on this clone: The DNA is omitted, as the CDR3 cannot be located on it reliably, and the CDR3 follows TCRdb's listing. The chain uses TRBV12-1 and TRBJ1-2; the table names TRBD1, a call not compared with the DNA. TRBV12-1 is a documented pseudogene. The CDR3 numbers 15 amino acids, ends counted. CDR3 loop: CASSFWGQGTCGYTF.

The sample holds a few counts of this clone. J is TRBJ2-3 and V is TRBV10-3; 15 nucleotides agree with TRBD2. The germline V gene encodes CDR1 ENHRY and CDR2 SYGVKD. J lost 0 bases, V lost 6 bases, and 10 bases had no gene match. The CDR3 is 19 amino acids. The CDR3 nucleotides are TGTGCCATCAGGTCCGGGACTAGCGGGAGGAACGCTAGCACAGATACGCAGTATTTT. Protein: CAIRSGTSGRNASTDTQYF.

Regarding this clone: Other DNA sequences in this specimen translate into the identical CDR3. This chain connects TRBV19 to TRBJ2-1; D is perhaps TRBD1 (6 bases). The CDR3 is 14 residues long. V was shortened by 1 base and J by 5 bases, with 9 bases between the two germline ends. The germline V gene encodes CDR1 LNHDA and CDR2 SQIVND (reference sequence). CDR3 sequence (DNA): TGTGCCAGTAGTATAGGGGGGCTACACAATGAGCAGTTCTTC. Residues: CASSIGGLHNEQFF.

V usage is TRBV4-2 and J usage is TRBJ2-1; 9 nucleotides align to TRBD2. The CDR3 length is 18 residues. The germline gives CDR1 LGHNA, CDR2 YNFKEQ. Unmatched junction bases numbered 9, after V lost 2 bases and J lost 1 base. As DNA, the CDR3 is TGTGCCAGCAGCCAACGGTTTGCGGGAGGGCCTTCCTACAATGAGCAGTTCTTC. Protein sequence: CASSQRFAGGPSYNEQFF.

The V call is TRBV9, the J call TRBJ1-3, with D tentatively TRBD1 (5 bases). Germline V gene data show CDR1 as SGDLS and CDR2 as YYNGEE. Trimming removed 1 base from V and 0 bases from J, with 8 bases in between. This CDR3 region has 15 residues. This CDR3 is CASSVQGYSGNTIYF. Here the CDR3 DNA reads TGTGCCAGCAGCGTACAGGGTTACTCTGGAAACACCATATATTTT.

The rearrangement links TRBV27 to TRBJ2-7; D is perhaps TRBD2 (5 bases). The CDR3 runs 14 residues. The V gene's germline CDR1 is MNHEY and CDR2 SMNVEV (reference sequence). V was cut by 6 bases and J by 1 base, with 13 bases left in between. Here the CDR3 reads CASSLLRGSYEQYF. The CDR3 bases are TGTGCCAGCAGCCTCCTACGGGGTTCCTACGAGCAGTACTTC.

V usage is TRBV30 and J usage is TRBJ2-3, with TRBD1 matching 7 bases. J was trimmed by 0 bases and V by 1 base; bases with no gene match: 7. The germline gives CDR1 GTSNPN, CDR2 SVGIG (reference sequence). The CDR3 runs 16 residues. The CDR3 DNA sequence: TGTGCCTGGAGTGGACAGGGCGGATTTAGCACAGATACGCAGTATTTT. Translated, it gives CAWSGQGGFSTDTQYF.

The V gene is TRBV1, the J gene TRBJ2-1; no DNA check was done on the table's D call, TRBD1. TRBV1 is recorded as a pseudogene. The CDR3 totals 17 residues. The CDR3 reads CTSSPDRGNSSYNEQFF. CDR3 sequence (DNA): TGCACCAGCAGCCCGGACAGGGGGAATAGCTCCTACAATGAGCAGTTCTTC.

The chain is built from TRBV6-5 and TRBJ2-6; D possibly corresponds to TRBD2 (5 bases). CDR3 size: 15 residues. Trimming pared 4 bases from V and 4 bases from J, leaving 11 bases between. Germline V gene data show CDR1 as MNHEY and CDR2 as SVGAGI. This chain's CDR3 is CASSFRRIGANVLTF. CDR3 DNA sequence: TGTGCCAGCAGTTTTAGGAGGATAGGGGCCAACGTCCTGACTTTC.

The J gene is TRBJ2-7, the V gene TRBV27; 7 bases map to TRBD1. The CDR3 spans 14 residues. The V gene's germline CDR1 is MNHEY and CDR2 SMNVEV (reference sequence). With V trimmed by 5 bases and J by 3 bases, 7 bases remained unmatched. In DNA, the CDR3 is TGTGCCAGCAGTCGCCAGGGGGTGGGCTACGAGCAGTACTTC. It specifies CASSRQGVGYEQYF.

V is TRBV11-2 and J is TRBJ1-2; 7 positions agree with TRBD1. The J segment lost 2 bases and the V segment lost 5 bases, leaving 17 bases of the junction unmatched. From germline, CDR1 is SGHAT and CDR2 FQNNGV. The CDR3 length is 18 residues. The CDR3 loop reads CASSPQGVGGAVNYGYTF. Here the CDR3 DNA reads TGTGCCAGCAGCCCGCAGGGGGTAGGGGGCGCAGTCAACTATGGCTACACCTTC.

This clone was counted a single time. The rearrangement uses TRBV27 and TRBJ2-7; TRBD2 aligns across 8 bases. The junction had 7 bases not matched to a gene; V was cut back by 5 bases and J by 4 bases. Germline lookup yields CDR1 MNHEY and CDR2 SMNVEV (reference sequence). The CDR3 totals 14 residues. The DNA of the CDR3 is TGTGCCAGCAGTCTTCGGGTAGCGGGGTACGAGCAGTACTTC. It specifies CASSLRVAGYEQYF.

V is TRBV28 and J is TRBJ2-7; the D gene is possibly TRBD1 (5 bases). V lost 3 bases, J lost 2 bases, and 5 bases lay in between. The V gene's germline CDR1 is MDHEN and CDR2 SYDVKM. The CDR3 extends over 12 amino acids. This CDR3 reads CASSLDTYEQYF. In DNA, the CDR3 is TGTGCCAGCAGTTTGGACACCTACGAGCAGTACTTC.

This clone was detected only once. CDR3 in DNA: TGCGCCAGCAGCTACGGCACTGAAGCTTTCTTT. This codes for CASSYGTEAFF. The gene calls are TRBV5-1 and TRBJ1-1; D not resolved. Trimming cost V 3 bases and J 4 bases, with 4 bases left between them. Germline V lookup: CDR1 SGHRS, CDR2 YFSETQ. This CDR3 is 11 amino acids long.

The genes are TRBV9 and TRBJ2-3; D is uncertain. The CDR3 consists of 15 residues. Germline assignment: CDR1 SGDLS and CDR2 YYNGEE. V was clipped by 3 bases and J by 1 base, with 12 bases between them. In DNA form, the CDR3 reads TGTGCCAGCAGCGCCGAAAGGAGTGGCACAGATACGCAGTATTTT. Translation: CASSAERSGTDTQYF.

V usage is TRBV5-6 and J usage is TRBJ2-7; 7 bases agree with TRBD2. Per the germline V gene, CDR1 is SGHDT and CDR2 is YYEEEE. The CDR3 is 13 residues long. V was clipped by 4 bases and J by 5 bases; unmatched bases: 6. The CDR3 region is CASSRGRGHEQYF. CDR3 DNA: TGTGCCAGCAGCCGAGGGAGGGGCCACGAGCAGTACTTC.

The chain is built from TRBV21-1 and TRBJ2-7; TRBD2, the table's D call, lacks a check against the DNA. TRBV21-1 is tagged as a pseudogene. CDR3 length equals 15 residues. For the CDR3, the DNA is TGTGCCAGCAGCCGAAACTCCCGGGAGGACGGCGAGCAGTACTTC. This translates into CASSRNSREDGEQYF.

The chain employs TRBV7-9 and TRBJ2-7; 10 positions match TRBD1. This CDR3 is built from 15 residues. Germline V lookup: CDR1 SEHNR, CDR2 FQNEAQ (reference sequence). V dropped 5 bases and J dropped 2; count of bases not matched to a gene: 6. As DNA, the CDR3 is TGTGCCAGCAGCGCAGACAGGGGGCCTACCTACGAGCAGTACTTC. Translating gives CASSADRGPTYEQYF. Based on the CDR3 plus reference TRBV7-9 and TRBJ2-7, the full variable domain is DTGVSQNPRHKITKRGQNVTFRCDPISEHNRLYWYRQTLGQGPEFLTYFQNEAQLEKSRLLSDRFSAERPKGSFSTLEIQRTEQGDSAMYLCASSADRGPTYEQYFGPGTRLTVT.

The CDR3 bases are TGCGCCAGCAGCTTGGACCGGAGGGAGACCCAGTACTTC. It encodes CASSLDRRETQYF. The chain links TRBV5-1 to TRBJ2-5; D possibly corresponds to TRBD2 (5 bases). The CDR3 runs 13 residues. With 0 bases removed from V and 5 bases from J, the gap between germline ends came to 8 bases. CDR1 is SGHRS and CDR2 is YFSETQ in the germline V gene. Full variable domain (outside the CDR3, taken from reference TRBV5-1 and TRBJ2-5): KAGVTQTPRYLIKTRGQQVTLSCSPISGHRSVSWYQQTPGQGLQFLFEYFSETQRNKGNFPGRFSGRQFSNSRSEMNVSTLELGDSALYLCASSLDRRETQYFGPGTRLLVL.

The chain joins TRBV7-2 to TRBJ2-7, with D perhaps matching TRBD1 (6 bases). The CDR3 runs 13 residues. The germline gives CDR1 SGHTA, CDR2 FQGNSA. Trimming removed 6 bases at V and 6 bases at J, with 15 bases between. CDR3 DNA: TGTGCCAGCAGTGGGGGACAAGTCGGCGAGCAGTACTTC. Residues: CASSGGQVGEQYF.

The V call is TRBV27, the J call TRBJ2-7, with 10 bases fitting TRBD2. The CDR3 has 16 residues. Germline CDR1 is MNHEY and CDR2 is SMNVEV (reference sequence). The J segment lost 0 bases and the V segment lost 5 bases, leaving 7 bases of the junction unmatched. This CDR3 reads CASSPTGTSVSYEQYF. The CDR3 bases are TGTGCCAGCAGTCCCACCGGGACTAGCGTCTCCTACGAGCAGTACTTC.

The chain couples TRBV18 to TRBJ2-5, with 11 positions matching TRBD2. In germline, CDR1 is KGHSH, CDR2 LQKENI. With V trimmed by 1 base and J by 5 bases, 6 bases remained unmatched. The CDR3 totals 16 residues. In DNA, the CDR3 is TGTGCCAGCTCACCACGGGTAGCGGGAGGGCCGGAGACCCAGTACTTC. This codes for CASSPRVAGGPETQYF.

The chain joins TRBV11-2 to TRBJ2-5, with 14 bases lining up with TRBD2. Germline V gene sequence: CDR1 SGHAT, CDR2 FQNNGV. CDR3 length equals 17 residues. V trimming: 5 bases; J trimming: 4 bases; junction bases outside the gene matches: 9. CDR3: CASSRRTSGRMGETQYF. DNA of the CDR3: TGTGCCAGCAGCCGGAGGACTAGCGGGAGGATGGGAGAGACCCAGTACTTC.

V gene TRBV2 combines with J gene TRBJ2-7, with D tentatively TRBD1 (6 bases). The CDR3 length is 16 residues. Trimming took off 3 bases at V and 2 bases at J, with 17 bases between the two ends. In germline, CDR1 is SNHLY, CDR2 FYNNEI. CDR3 residues: CASSESLRDTPYEQYF. The CDR3 nucleotides are TGTGCCAGCAGTGAGTCTCTTCGGGACACCCCCTACGAGCAGTACTTC.